This T cell receptor beta chain was observed in a study of blood T cell repertoires in COVID-19 (dated by TCRdb to about 2020). For the wider study: The collaborator samples originated in the United States, Italy and Spain and spanned the acute and convalescent phases of COVID-19. The prospective study material was composed of cDNA or gDNA derived from T cells, B-cell-depleted T cells, or PBMCs. Subjects who had been exposed to COVID-19, were actively infected with it, or had recovered from it provided the deeply sampled blood TCRbeta repertoires that made up the dataset. The repertoires were released in a freely available public database intended as a resource for research on the immune response to SARS-CoV-2. The samples were drawn from two sources: the first 160 participants of the ongoing ImmuneRACE study, and 950 to 1,500 subjects contributed by 6 global collaborators. Sample metadata almost always included a de-identified subject ID, COVID-19 status, age in years and sex. HLA class I and class II types, where available, came from metadata supplied by the sample provider rather than from assay-based typing.

TCRbeta CDR3 regions were amplified from genomic DNA by means of the immunoSEQ Assay, a bias-controlled multiplex PCR. Per the original workflow: The number of nucleated cells in each sample was estimated by amplification of reference gene primers within the assay. To quantify the absolute abundance of each unique TCRbeta CDR3 rearrangement, sequence reads were collapsed and filtered. Productive Simpson clonality was computed per sample as the square root of Simpson's diversity index over productive rearrangements. TCRdb stores this immuneACCESS table with in-frame sequences only. Part of the clones is absent; in the studies checked, under half of the shortfall reflects unresolved V genes, and no reason is known for the rest. V and J calls and clone size are copied from that table; D and trimming were computed from the DNA. The sample table records tens of thousands of clones; approximately 85% of these occur just once. Together, the top ten hold less than 35% of the sample.

Including cysteine and phenylalanine, the CDR3 has 16 amino acids. Only the CDR3 portion is preserved as DNA: 48 bases, with reading frame beginning at the first base. The germline V gene supplies CDR1 SGHTA and CDR2 FQGTGA. V ends up 5 bases short and J 7 bases short, with an unmatched junction base count of 12. On this clone: Its target antigen remains unknown. Base qualities are not recorded, but no much larger clone differs from it by a single base.

Broader findings and caveats from the paper: How much clinical and demographic metadata was included differed by source and by participant, and the metadata was provided uncurated.

At one collaborating source in Seattle, patients were enrolled during active infection and were followed longitudinally through the course of disease. The collaborating institutions used their own protocols to collect whole blood in K2EDTA tubes. For TCRbeta analysis, collaborators shipped samples in one of three forms: frozen whole blood, isolated PBMCs, or DNA extracted from either of those sample types. The clonotype originates from an elderly woman with COVID-19, enrolled during active disease. The sample taken for sequencing was peripheral blood. The chain is made from TRBV7-3 and TRBJ2-1, with 9 central nucleotides matching TRBD1. The CDR3 is CASSLSPGQGRNEQFF. The sequence in DNA is TGTGCCAGCAGCCTTAGCCCGGGACAGGGACGGAATGAGCAGTTCTTC.